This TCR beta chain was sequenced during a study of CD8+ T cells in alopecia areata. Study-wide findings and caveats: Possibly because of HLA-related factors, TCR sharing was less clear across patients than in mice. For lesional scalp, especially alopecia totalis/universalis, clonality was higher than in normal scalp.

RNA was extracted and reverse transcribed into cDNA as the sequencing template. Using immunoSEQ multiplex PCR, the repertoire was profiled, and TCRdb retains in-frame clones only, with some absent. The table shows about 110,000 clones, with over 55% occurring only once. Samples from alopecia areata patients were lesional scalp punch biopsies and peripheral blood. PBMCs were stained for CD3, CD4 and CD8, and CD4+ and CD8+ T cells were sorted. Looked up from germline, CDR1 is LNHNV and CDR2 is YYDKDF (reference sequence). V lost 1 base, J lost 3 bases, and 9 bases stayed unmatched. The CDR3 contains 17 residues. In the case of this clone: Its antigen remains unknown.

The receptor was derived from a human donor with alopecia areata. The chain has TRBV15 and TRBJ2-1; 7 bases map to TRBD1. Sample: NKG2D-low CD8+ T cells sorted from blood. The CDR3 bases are TGTGCCACCAGCAGAGCGTGGGACAGCGGAATCTACAATGAGCAGTTCTTC. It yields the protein CATSRAWDSGIYNEQFF.